A single sample gave rise to the 12 T cell receptor beta chains below, sequenced in a study of T-cell reconstitution after alpha-beta-depleted transplantation in children (dated by TCRdb to the mid-2010s). The sample's treatment or condition label is to be understood as: allogeneic hematopoietic cell transplantation with graft depleted of TCRalphabeta T cells and CD19 B cells. The library was produced with PCR. The sequencer listed for this sample is Illumina HiSeq 2500. TCR library preparation used molecular barcoding, with unique molecular identifiers applied to normalize quantification of the TCRbeta repertoire. TCRdb's own reprocessing of the public reads used fastp at Q25 and MiXCR and kept productive beta chains. Rows merge per CDR3 protein into single entries with the most common DNA and genes. Within this sample are about 600,000 distinct CDR3 sequences, with more than 20% of them counted one time only. The top ten constitute 13% to 15% of the sample.

The source material was PBMCs, mostly from graft donor cells, sampled 360 days after TCRalphabeta/CD19-depleted stem cell transplant. Source of these receptors: a boy under two years old who had a stem cell transplant for acute myeloid leukemia, so the T cells may come from the graft donor.

There are many counts of this clonotype. The chain carries TRBV7-2 and TRBJ2-1; 9 bases match TRBD2. Germline V lookup: CDR1 SGHTA, CDR2 FQGNSA. The CDR3 spans 14 residues. V dropped 5 bases and J dropped 6; count of bases not matched to a gene: 5. CDR3 coding DNA: TGTGCCAGCAGCCCGGCGGGGGGGACCAATGAGCAGTTCTTC. It translates to CASSPAGGTNEQFF.

This clonotype was seen only a few times. The genes are TRBV12-3 or TRBV12-4 and TRBJ1-5; D remains ambiguous. CDR3 length equals 14 residues. The germline V and J ends were trimmed by 5 bases and 3 bases, with 11 bases remaining between them. As DNA, the CDR3 is TGTGCCAGCAGTCCGGGGTCTATCAATCAGCCCCAGCATTTT. It codes for CASSPGSINQPQHF.

This clonotype was seen a handful of times. This chain joins TRBV12-3 or TRBV12-4 and TRBJ2-5; 7 nucleotides agree with TRBD1. The CDR3 contains 14 residues. The V and J ends lost 5 bases and 5 bases, in that order; junction bases with no gene match: 8. As DNA, the CDR3 is TGTGCCAGCAGTCCCCTGGACAGGAAGGAGACCCAGTACTTC. This encodes CASSPLDRKETQYF.

This clonotype has more than one count but fewer than ten. The V and J genes are TRBV12-3 or TRBV12-4 and TRBJ2-3; D may be TRBD1 or TRBD2 (5 bases each). The CDR3 runs 14 residues. Trimming stripped 1 base from V and 9 bases from J, with 14 bases between. As DNA, the CDR3 is TGTGCCAGCAGTTTAGGGGGGACCCGCTGGACGCAGTATTTT. It translates to CASSLGGTRWTQYF.

This clonotype was observed a few times. J is TRBJ2-3 and V is TRBV7-2; TRBD2 might be the D (5 bases). CDR3 size: 14 residues. Trimming removed 5 bases from V and 6 bases from J, with 15 bases in between. Germline CDR1 is SGHTA and CDR2 is FQGNSA. For the CDR3, the DNA is TGTGCCAGCAGCCGCTGGACGGGGATGGATACGCAGTATTTT. Amino acid sequence: CASSRWTGMDTQYF.

This clonotype appeared a few times. CDR3 nucleotide sequence: TGCGCCAGCAGCCAAGGGACAGGGTCAGGGGAGCAGTACTTC. Translation gives CASSQGTGSGEQYF. The V call is TRBV4-3, the J call TRBJ2-7, with 8 bases fitting TRBD1. The CDR3 extends over 14 amino acids. V was pared by 1 base and J by 7 bases, with 6 bases of the junction left unmatched. Germline V lookup: CDR1 LGHNA, CDR2 YSLEER.

This clonotype was seen only once. The rearrangement joins TRBV11-2 to TRBJ2-3; tentatively, D is TRBD1 (6 bases). Germline V CDR1 and CDR2: SGHAT, FQNNGV. V shed 1 base and J shed 3 bases, with 11 bases lying between them. The CDR3 totals 15 residues. The CDR3 DNA is TGTGCCAGCAGCTTAGTTGACAGGAGTACAGATACGCAGTATTTT. Amino acids: CASSLVDRSTDTQYF. Drawing the rest from reference TRBV11-2 and TRBJ2-3, the complete variable domain is EAGVAQSPRYKIIEKRQSVAFWCNPISGHATLYWYQQILGQGPKLLIQFQNNGVVDDSQLPKDRFSAERLKGVDSTLKIQPAKLEDSAVYLCASSLVDRSTDTQYFGPGTRLTVL.

There are many counts of this clonotype. V gene TRBV7-9 combines with J gene TRBJ2-1; 10 bases align to TRBD1. Germline V gene sequence: CDR1 SEHNR, CDR2 FQNEAQ (reference sequence). The ends lost 6 bases at V and 7 bases at J; junction bases unmatched: 3. This CDR3 is 13 amino acids long. CDR3 nucleotides: TGTGCCAGCAGGGGGACAGGGGAGAATGAGCAGTTCTTC. As protein: CASRGTGENEQFF.

This clonotype was found a few times. V gene TRBV9 combines with J gene TRBJ2-1; either TRBD1 or TRBD2 may supply D (5 bases each). The CDR3 has 18 residues. Trimming took off 0 bases at V and 6 bases at J, with 22 bases between the two ends. The germline V gene has CDR1 SGDLS and CDR2 YYNGEE. The DNA for the CDR3 is TGTGCCAGCAGCGTAGCCGTTTACCGGGACCAAGGCCTCAATGAGCAGTTCTTC. Amino acid sequence: CASSVAVYRDQGLNEQFF.

This clonotype was seen a handful of times. The V and J genes are TRBV4-2 and TRBJ2-6, with TRBD2 matching 9 bases. The J segment lost 0 bases and the V segment lost 0 bases, leaving 12 bases of the junction unmatched. The CDR3 spans 21 residues. The V gene's germline CDR1 is LGHNA and CDR2 YNFKEQ. CDR3 sequence (DNA): TGTGCCAGCAGCCAAGAACCATTAGCGGGGGCCCAAGGCTCTGGGGCCAACGTCCTGACTTTC. Translation gives CASSQEPLAGAQGSGANVLTF.

A few counts support this clonotype. The chain links TRBV10-2 to TRBJ2-6, with D possibly matching TRBD1 (6 bases). From germline, CDR1 is WSHSY and CDR2 SAAADI. The V end was cut by 5 bases, the J end by 2 bases, with 13 bases between. The CDR3 runs 16 residues. CDR3: CASSIQGSPGANVLTF. In DNA, the CDR3 is TGCGCCAGCAGTATACAGGGATCCCCTGGGGCCAACGTCCTGACTTTC.

The chain is built from TRBV5-1 and TRBJ2-7; 9 nucleotides line up with TRBD1. Germline CDR1 and CDR2: SGHRS and YFSETQ. This CDR3 has 14 amino acids. The ends lost 4 bases at V and 3 bases at J; junction bases unmatched: 5. CDR3 bases: TGCGCCAGCAGCCCGGGACAGGGAGACTACGAGCAGTACTTC. Its protein product is CASSPGQGDYEQYF.